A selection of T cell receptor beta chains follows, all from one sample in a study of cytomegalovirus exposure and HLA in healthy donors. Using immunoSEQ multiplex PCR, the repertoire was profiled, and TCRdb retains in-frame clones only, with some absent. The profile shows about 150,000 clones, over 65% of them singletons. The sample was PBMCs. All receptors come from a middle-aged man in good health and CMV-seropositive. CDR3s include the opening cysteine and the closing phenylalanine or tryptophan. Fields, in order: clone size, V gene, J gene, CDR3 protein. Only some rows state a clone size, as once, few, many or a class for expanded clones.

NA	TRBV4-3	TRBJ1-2	CASSLNPGSRGGYTF
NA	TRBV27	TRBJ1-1	CASSLYVGVGTEAFF
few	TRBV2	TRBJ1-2	CASSEPNRVRSGYTF
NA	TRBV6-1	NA	CASSEASGTEQYF
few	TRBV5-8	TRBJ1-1	CASSFHQAGNTEAFF
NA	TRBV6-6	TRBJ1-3	CASSGTSSGNTIYF
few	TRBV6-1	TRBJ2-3	CAGKTSGSTDTQYF
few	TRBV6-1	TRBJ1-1	CASSPGAVNTEAFF
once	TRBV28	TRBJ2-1	CASTIAASGTDEQFF
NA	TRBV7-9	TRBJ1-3	CASSGPSRYIGENTIYF
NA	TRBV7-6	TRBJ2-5	CASSSTGSRETQYF
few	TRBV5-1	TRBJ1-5	CASSPDSRNQPQHF
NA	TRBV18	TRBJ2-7	CASSGGSHYEQYF
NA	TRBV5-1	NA	CASSLTALTYEQYF
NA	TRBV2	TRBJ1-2	CASSVVQFYGYTF
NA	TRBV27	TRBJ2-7	CASRLGGREARAYEQYF
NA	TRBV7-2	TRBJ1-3	CASSQSRSGSGNTIYF
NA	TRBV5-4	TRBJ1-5	CASSPDRGLHQPQHF
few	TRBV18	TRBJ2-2	CASSSAGGFYTGELFF
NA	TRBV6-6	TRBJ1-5	CASSYPDQPQHF
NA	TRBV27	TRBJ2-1	CASSFSSSYNEQFF
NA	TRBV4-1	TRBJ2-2	CASSQDAPGTSQTGELFF
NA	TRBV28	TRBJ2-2	CASTQHNTGELFF
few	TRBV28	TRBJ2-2	CASRRTGTSGSGELFF
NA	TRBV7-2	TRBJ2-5	CASSLEQGETQYF
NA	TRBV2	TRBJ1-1	CASSEDLRNTEAFF
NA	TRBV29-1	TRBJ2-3	CSAMTGGDADTQYF
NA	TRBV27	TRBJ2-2	CASSFRRTRAGGELFF
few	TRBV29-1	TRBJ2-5	CSVAAGGSEETQYF
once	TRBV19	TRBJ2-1	CASSSAWGVSYNEQFF
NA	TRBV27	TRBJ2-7	CASTPRWDDRNEQYF
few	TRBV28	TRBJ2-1	CASSFFGTSANEQFF
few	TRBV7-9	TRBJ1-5	CASSSTRGQPQHF
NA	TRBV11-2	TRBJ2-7	CASSSWVEVGSAYEQYF
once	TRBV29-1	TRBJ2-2	CSVVGANTGELFF
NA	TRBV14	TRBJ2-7	CASSLLQNPYEQYF
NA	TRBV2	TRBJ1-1	CASKGRAYTEAFF